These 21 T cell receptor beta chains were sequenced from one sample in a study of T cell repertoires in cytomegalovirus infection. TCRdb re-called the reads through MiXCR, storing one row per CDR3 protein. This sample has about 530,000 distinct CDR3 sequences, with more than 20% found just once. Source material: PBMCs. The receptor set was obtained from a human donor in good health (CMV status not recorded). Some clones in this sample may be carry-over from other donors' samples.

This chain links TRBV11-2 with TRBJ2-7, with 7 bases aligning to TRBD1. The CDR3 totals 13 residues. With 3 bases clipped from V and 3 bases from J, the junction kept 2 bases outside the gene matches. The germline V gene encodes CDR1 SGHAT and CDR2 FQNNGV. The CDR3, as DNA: TGTGCCAGCAGCTTTGGGACAGACTACGAGCAGTACGTC. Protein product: CASSFGTDYEQYV.

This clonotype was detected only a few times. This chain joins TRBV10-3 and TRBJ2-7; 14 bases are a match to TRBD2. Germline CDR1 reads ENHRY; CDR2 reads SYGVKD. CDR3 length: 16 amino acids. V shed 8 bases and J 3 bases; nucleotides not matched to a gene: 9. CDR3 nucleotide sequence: TGTGCCATCGGGCCGGGACTAGCGGGAGCGAACTACGAGCAGTACGTC. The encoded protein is CAIGPGLAGANYEQYV.

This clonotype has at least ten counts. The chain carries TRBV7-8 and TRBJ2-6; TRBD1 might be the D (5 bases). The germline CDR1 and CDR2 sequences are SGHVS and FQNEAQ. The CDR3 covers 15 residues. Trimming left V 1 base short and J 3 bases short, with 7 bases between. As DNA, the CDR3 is TGTGCCAGCAGCTTAGACAGGATTGGGGCCAACGTCCTGACTTTC. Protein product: CASSLDRIGANVLTF. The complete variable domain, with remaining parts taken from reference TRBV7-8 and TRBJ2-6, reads GAGVSQSPRYKVAKRGQDVALRCDPISGHVSLFWYQQALGQGPEFLTYFQNEAQLDKSGLPSDRFFAERPEGSVSTLKIQRTQQEDSAVYLCASSLDRIGANVLTFGAGSRLTVL.

The CDR3 coding sequence is TGCGCCAGCAGCTTCCTTGGGGCCGGGGGACAGGGGATTGGAGTTGGCTCGGGAAACACCATATATTTT. It yields the protein CASSFLGAGGQGIGVGSGNTIYF. V and J are TRBV5-1 and TRBJ1-3, with 10 bases lining up with TRBD1. CDR3 length: 23 residues. Germline CDR1 is SGHRS and CDR2 is YFSETQ. The ends lost 2 bases at V and 4 bases at J; junction bases unmatched: 27.

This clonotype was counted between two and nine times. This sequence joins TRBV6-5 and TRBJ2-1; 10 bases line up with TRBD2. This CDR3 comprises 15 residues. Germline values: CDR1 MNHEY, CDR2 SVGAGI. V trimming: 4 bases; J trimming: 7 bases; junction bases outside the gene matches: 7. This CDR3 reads CASSLAGGDFNEQFF. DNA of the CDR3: TGTGCCAGCAGTTTAGCGGGAGGAGACTTTAATGAGCAGTTCTTC.

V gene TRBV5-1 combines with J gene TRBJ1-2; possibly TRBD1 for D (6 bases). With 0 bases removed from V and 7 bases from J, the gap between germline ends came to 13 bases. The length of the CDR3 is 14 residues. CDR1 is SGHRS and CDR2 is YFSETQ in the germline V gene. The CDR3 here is CASSLAAGAPGYTF. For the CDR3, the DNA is TGCGCCAGCAGCTTGGCCGCAGGGGCTCCTGGCTACACCTTC.

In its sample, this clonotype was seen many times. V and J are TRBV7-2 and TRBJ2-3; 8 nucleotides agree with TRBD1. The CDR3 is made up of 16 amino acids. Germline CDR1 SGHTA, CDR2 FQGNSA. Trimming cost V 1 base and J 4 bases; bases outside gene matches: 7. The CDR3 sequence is CASSLGPRGRADTQYF. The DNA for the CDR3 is TGTGCCAGCAGCTTAGGGCCCAGGGGGCGCGCAGATACGCAGTATTTT.

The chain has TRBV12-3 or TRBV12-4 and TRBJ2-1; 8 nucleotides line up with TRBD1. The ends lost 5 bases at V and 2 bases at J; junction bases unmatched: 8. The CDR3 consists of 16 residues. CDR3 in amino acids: CASSRQGAGAYNEQFF. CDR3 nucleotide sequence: TGTGCCAGCAGTCGTCAGGGGGCAGGCGCCTACAATGAGCAGTTCTTC.

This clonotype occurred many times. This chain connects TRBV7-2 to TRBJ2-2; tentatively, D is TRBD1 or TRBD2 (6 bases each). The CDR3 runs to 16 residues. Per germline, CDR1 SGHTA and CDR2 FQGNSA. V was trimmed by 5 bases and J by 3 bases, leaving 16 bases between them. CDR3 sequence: CASSQGGTFYTGELFF. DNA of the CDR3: TGTGCCAGCAGCCAAGGGGGGACATTTTACACCGGGGAGCTGTTTTTT.

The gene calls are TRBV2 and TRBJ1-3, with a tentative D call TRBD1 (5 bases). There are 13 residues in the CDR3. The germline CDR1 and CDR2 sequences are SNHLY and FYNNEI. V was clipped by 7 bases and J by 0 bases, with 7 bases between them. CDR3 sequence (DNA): TGTGCCAGCACAGGGTCCTCTGGAAACACCATATATTTT. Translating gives CASTGSSGNTIYF.

CDR3 DNA: TGCGCCAGCAGCCAAGATTATTCAGGGGGCTGGTATGGCTACACCTTC. Translated, it gives CASSQDYSGGWYGYTF. The chain links TRBV4-3 to TRBJ1-2; 8 bases match TRBD1. CDR3 size: 16 residues. The V and J ends lost 0 bases and 5 bases, in that order; junction bases with no gene match: 8. Germline V gene lookup returns CDR1 LGHNA and CDR2 YSLEER.

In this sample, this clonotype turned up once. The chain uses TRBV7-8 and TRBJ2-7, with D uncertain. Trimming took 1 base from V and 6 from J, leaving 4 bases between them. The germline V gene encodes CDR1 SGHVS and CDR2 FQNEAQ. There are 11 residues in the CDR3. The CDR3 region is CASSLELEQYV. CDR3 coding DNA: TGTGCCAGCAGCTTAGAACTCGAGCAGTACGTC.

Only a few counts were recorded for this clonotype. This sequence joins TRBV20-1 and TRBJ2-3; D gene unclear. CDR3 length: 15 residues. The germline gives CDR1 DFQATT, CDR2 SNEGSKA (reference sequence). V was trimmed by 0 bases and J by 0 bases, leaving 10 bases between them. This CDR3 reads CSARDRVKSTDTQYF. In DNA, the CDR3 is TGCAGTGCTAGAGATCGGGTCAAAAGCACAGATACGCAGTATTTT.

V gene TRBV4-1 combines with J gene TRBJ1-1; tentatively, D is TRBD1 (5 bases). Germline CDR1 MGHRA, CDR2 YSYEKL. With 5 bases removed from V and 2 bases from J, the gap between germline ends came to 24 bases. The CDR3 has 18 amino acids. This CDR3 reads CASSSTFGTLESNTEAFF. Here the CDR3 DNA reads TGCGCCAGCAGCTCGACGTTCGGGACCCTCGAAAGTAACACTGAAGCTTTCTTT.

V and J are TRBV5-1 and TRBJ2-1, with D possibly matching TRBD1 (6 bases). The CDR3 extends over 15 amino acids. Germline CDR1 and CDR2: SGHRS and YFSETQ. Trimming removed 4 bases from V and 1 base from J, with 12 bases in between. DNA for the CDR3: TGCGCCAGCAGCGACACAGGGCTTTCCTACAATGAGCAGTTCTTC. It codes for CASSDTGLSYNEQFF.

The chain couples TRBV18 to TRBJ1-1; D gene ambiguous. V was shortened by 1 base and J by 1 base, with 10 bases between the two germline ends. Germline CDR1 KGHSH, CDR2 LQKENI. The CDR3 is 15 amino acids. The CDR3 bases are TGTGCCAGCTCACCACGGGGATGGAGGAACACTGAAGCTTTCTTT. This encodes CASSPRGWRNTEAFF.

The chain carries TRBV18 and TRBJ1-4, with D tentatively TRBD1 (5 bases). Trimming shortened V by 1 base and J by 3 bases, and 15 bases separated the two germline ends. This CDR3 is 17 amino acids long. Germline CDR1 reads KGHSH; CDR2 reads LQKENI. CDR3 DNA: TGTGCCAGCTCACCACTTCAGGGTGGTGGAGCTAATGAAAAACTGTTTTTT. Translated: CASSPLQGGGANEKLFF.

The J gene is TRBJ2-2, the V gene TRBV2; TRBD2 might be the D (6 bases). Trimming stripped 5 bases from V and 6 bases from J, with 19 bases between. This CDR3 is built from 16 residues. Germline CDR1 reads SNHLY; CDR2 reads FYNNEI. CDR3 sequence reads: CASSSEGKFAAGELFF. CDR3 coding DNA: TGTGCCAGCAGTTCGGAGGGGAAATTTGCCGCCGGGGAGCTGTTTTTT.

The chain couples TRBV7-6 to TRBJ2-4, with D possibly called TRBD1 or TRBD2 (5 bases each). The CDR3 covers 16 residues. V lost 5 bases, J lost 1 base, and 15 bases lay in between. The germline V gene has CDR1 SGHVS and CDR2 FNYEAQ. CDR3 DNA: TGTGCCAGCAGCCCACCGGGACCGGCGGCCAAAAACATTCAGTACTTC. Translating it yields CASSPPGPAAKNIQYF.

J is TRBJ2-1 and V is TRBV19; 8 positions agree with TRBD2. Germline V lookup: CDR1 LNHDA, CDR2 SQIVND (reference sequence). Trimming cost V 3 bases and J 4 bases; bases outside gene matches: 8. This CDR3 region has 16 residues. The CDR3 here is CASSIARLALYNEQFF. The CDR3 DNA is TGTGCCAGTAGTATTGCAAGACTAGCGCTTTACAATGAGCAGTTCTTC.

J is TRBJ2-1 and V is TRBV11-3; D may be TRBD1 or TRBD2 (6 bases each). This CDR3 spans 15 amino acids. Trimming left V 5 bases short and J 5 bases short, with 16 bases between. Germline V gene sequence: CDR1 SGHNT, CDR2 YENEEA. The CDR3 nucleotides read TGTGCCAGCAGCGAGGGGGGTGCGGGACACAATGAGCAGTTCTTC. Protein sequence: CASSEGGAGHNEQFF.